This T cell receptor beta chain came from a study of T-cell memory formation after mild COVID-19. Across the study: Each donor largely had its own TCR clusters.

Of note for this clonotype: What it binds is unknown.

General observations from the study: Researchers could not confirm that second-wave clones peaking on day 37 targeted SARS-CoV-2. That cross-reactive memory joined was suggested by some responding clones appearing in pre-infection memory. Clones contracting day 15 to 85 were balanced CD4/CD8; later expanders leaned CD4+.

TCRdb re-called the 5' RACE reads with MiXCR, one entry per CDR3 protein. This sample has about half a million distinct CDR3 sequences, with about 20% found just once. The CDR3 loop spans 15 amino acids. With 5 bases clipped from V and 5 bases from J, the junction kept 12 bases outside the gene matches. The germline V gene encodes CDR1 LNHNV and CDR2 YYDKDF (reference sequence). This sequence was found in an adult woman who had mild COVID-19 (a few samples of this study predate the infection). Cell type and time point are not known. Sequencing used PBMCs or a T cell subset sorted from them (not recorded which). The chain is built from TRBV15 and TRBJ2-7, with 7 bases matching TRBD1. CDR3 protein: CATSPGRQGSHEQYF. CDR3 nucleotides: TGTGCCACCAGCCCAGGGAGACAGGGTTCCCACGAGCAGTACTTC.